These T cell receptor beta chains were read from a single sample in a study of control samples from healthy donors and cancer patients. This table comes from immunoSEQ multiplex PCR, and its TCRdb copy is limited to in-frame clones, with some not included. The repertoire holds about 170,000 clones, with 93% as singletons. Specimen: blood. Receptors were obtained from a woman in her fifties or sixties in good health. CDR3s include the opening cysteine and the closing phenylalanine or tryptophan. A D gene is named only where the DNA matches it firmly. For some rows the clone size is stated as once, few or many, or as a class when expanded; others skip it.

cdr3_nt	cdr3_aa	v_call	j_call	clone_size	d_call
TGCGCCAGCAGCCAAGAGGGGACAGGGGTTACCGAGCAGTACTTC	CASSQEGTGVTEQYF	TRBV4-1	TRBJ2-7	-	TRBD1
TGTGCCAGCAGCCGCGCCTCTACCCTCGGGACCTATAATTCACCCCTCCACTTT	CASSRASTLGTYNSPLHF	TRBV3-1/TRBV3-2	TRBJ1-6	-	-
TGTGCCAGCAGTTACGGGCAGGTCCCCGGTAGGGAGCAGTACTTC	CASSYGQVPGREQYF	TRBV6-5	TRBJ2-7	-	-
TGTGCCAGCACCTGGACGATGCGGGGCAATCAGCCCCAGCATTTT	CASTWTMRGNQPQHF	TRBV6-5	TRBJ1-5	-	-
TGTGCCAGCAGCCCTCCGGGACACCAGAACACTGAAGCTTTCTTT	CASSPPGHQNTEAFF	TRBV3-1/TRBV3-2	TRBJ1-1	-	-
TGCGCCAGCAGCTTCGACAGGGCCACCTACGAGCAGTACTTC	CASSFDRATYEQYF	TRBV5-1	TRBJ2-7	-	TRBD1
TGTGCCAGCAGGCGGGACAAAAACGAGCAGTACTTC	CASRRDKNEQYF	TRBV6-5	TRBJ2-7	-	-
TGTGCCAGCAGTTACTCGGTGAGCAGGGACACTGAAGCTTTCTTT	CASSYSVSRDTEAFF	TRBV6-5	TRBJ1-1	-	-
TGTGCTAGTGGTTTGCCCTTCCGGGACAGGGGGCACGAGCAGTACTTC	CASGLPFRDRGHEQYF	TRBV12-5	TRBJ2-7	once	TRBD1
TGTGCCAGCAGCAACGTGCCGAGACAGATCACTGAAGCTTTCTTT	CASSNVPRQITEAFF	TRBV5-5	TRBJ1-1	-	-
TGCGCCAGCAGCTTAGACAGGGGAAGTGGCTACACCTTC	CASSLDRGSGYTF	TRBV5-1	TRBJ1-2	few	TRBD1
TGTGCCAGCAGAGGAGGGACAGCTGTGGATACGCAGTATTTT	CASRGGTAVDTQYF	TRBV6-5	TRBJ2-3	-	-
TGTGCCAGCAGCTCCGGTGCAGGGAACACTGAAGCTTTCTTT	CASSSGAGNTEAFF	TRBV7-9	TRBJ1-1	-	-
TGCGCCAGCAGCCAGGACAGGGGCCGCTATGGCTACACCTTC	CASSQDRGRYGYTF	TRBV4-3	TRBJ1-2	-	TRBD1
TGTGCCAGCTCACACGGGACAGACTATGGCTACACCTTC	CASSHGTDYGYTF	TRBV18	TRBJ1-2	once	TRBD1
TGTGCCAGCAGCGTGAGCGGGGGGGCATCAGAGACCCAGTACTTC	CASSVSGGASETQYF	TRBV9	TRBJ2-5	-	TRBD2
TGTGCCACGGACCGGACAGGGCGAGGGAATTCACCCCTCCACTTT	CATDRTGRGNSPLHF	TRBV28	TRBJ1-6	-	TRBD1
TGTGCCAGCTCACCGACAACGAACACCGGGGAGCTGTTTTTT	CASSPTTNTGELFF	TRBV18	TRBJ2-2	-	-
TGTGCCAGCAGCCCACGGGGTTACAATGAGCAGTTCTTC	CASSPRGYNEQFF	TRBV5-6	TRBJ2-1	-	-
TGTGCCAGCAGCCGGTTGCCAGCGAACACTGAAGCTTTCTTT	CASSRLPANTEAFF	TRBV27	TRBJ1-1	-	-
TGCAGCGTTTACCGGCCCCTTGGAGAGACCCAGTACTTC	CSVYRPLGETQYF	TRBV29-1	TRBJ2-5	once	-
TGTGCCAGCAGGTCCGAGGCAGGGGAAGGGGCAGATACGCAGTATTTT	CASRSEAGEGADTQYF	TRBV7-9	TRBJ2-3	-	-
TGCGCCAGCAGCCAAGATCCTGGTCAGCCCCAGCATTTT	CASSQDPGQPQHF	TRBV4-3	TRBJ1-5	-	-
TGTGCCAGTAGCCGGGACGGGGGGAGCACTGAAGCTTTCTTT	CASSRDGGSTEAFF	TRBV19	TRBJ1-1	-	-
TGTGCCAGCAGTTACGAGGCGGTCTACGAGCAGTACTTC	CASSYEAVYEQYF	TRBV6-2/TRBV6-3	TRBJ2-7	-	-
TGTGCCAGCAGCCCCGGGCTAGGGGGAACTAATGAAAAACTGTTTTTT	CASSPGLGGTNEKLFF	TRBV7-9	TRBJ1-4	once	-
TGTGCCAGCAGCCAGCGACAGGGTGAAAATTCACCCCTCCACTTT	CASSQRQGENSPLHF	TRBV3-1/TRBV3-2	TRBJ1-6	-	TRBD1